This T cell receptor (beta chain) was captured in a study of lymphopenia after photon versus proton radiotherapy (dated by TCRdb to the late 2010s). Regarding the research as a whole: The study compared the immunological effects of photon versus proton radiation therapy in patients with gastrointestinal tumors who developed high-grade lymphopenia. The 15 to 25 patients in the cohort had gastrointestinal tumors, were treated with either photon or proton therapy, and subsequently developed lymphopenia. The study was designed to characterize how the impact on the immune system differs between the two radiation modalities. What the research found in general, with its limitations: Across the cohort, a larger post-nadir drop in TCR diversity was inversely correlated with overall survival time among patients who died. After the lymphocyte count nadir, oligoclonal expansion, especially of CD8+ Temra cells, was observed in photon-treated repertoires, and the drop in diversity was driven by this expansion. During treatment, patients who received proton therapy stayed relatively stable, whereas patients who received photon therapy lost naive T cells and TCR diversity and gained effector/memory populations. The survival association was examined only in patients who died, and the authors described better survival with proton therapy as a possibility, not as a demonstrated result.

Notes on this clone: Its cognate antigen has yet to be identified. No much larger clonotype is one base removed from it; base qualities were not supplied.

The germline V gene gives CDR1 as SGDLS and CDR2 as YYNGEE. V ends up 0 bases short and J 5 bases short, with an unmatched junction base count of 13. Including the terminal cysteine and phenylalanine, the CDR3 comprises 17 residues. Of all the DNA, just the CDR3 is kept, 51 bases in frame from base 1. Libraries were built with the immunoSEQ multiplex PCR assay. Alongside multiparametric flow cytometry, deep sequencing of rearranged TCR beta loci was used to profile the T cell repertoires. Imported from immuneACCESS, the table was reduced by TCRdb to in-frame sequences with V and J called. These copies leave out some clones; in studies compared against another copy, an unresolved V gene accounts for under half, and the cause of the remainder is not known. This sample comprises roughly 38,000 clones, approximately 90% of them detected only once. The ten largest account for 15% of the sample.

The TCR originated in a man in his sixties with cholangiocarcinoma. The chain joins TRBV9 to TRBJ2-5, and TRBD2 aligns with 7 junction nucleotides. This specimen consisted of peripheral blood, obtained from a patient treated with photon-based radiotherapy. The DNA reads as follows: TGTGCCAGCAGCGTAGAGGTAGGGACTACCCCCTCGGAGACCCAGTACTTC. Its protein product is CASSVEVGTTPSETQYF.